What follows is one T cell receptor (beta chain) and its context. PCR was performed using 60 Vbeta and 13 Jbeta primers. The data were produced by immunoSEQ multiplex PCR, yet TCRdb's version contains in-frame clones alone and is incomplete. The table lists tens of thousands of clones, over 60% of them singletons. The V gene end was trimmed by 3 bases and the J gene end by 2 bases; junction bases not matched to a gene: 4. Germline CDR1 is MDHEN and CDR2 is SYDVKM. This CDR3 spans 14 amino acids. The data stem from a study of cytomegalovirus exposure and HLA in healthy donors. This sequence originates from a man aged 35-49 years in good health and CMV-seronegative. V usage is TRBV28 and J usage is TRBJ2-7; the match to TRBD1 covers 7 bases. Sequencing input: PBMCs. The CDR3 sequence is CASSFDGTAYEQYF. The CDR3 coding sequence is TGTGCCAGCAGTTTTGACGGGACAGCCTACGAGCAGTACTTC.